This TCR beta chain was captured by sequencing in a study of cytomegalovirus exposure and HLA in healthy donors. Notes on this clone: Its antigen is as yet unknown.

Study outcomes and limitations: Productive rates of about 90% or about 30% were seen for most TCR beta V segments in an earlier analysis. Reports indicated that the classifier achieved high specificity and sensitivity in diagnosing cytomegalovirus status.

The germline CDR1 and CDR2 sequences are MNHEY and SVGAGI. The germline V and J ends were trimmed by 0 bases and 8 bases, with 16 bases remaining between them. The CDR3 consists of 15 residues. The PCR ran on 60 Vbeta and 13 Jbeta primers. Sequenced by immunoSEQ multiplex PCR; TCRdb stores in-frame clones only, minus some. The sample has some 200,000 clones, around 77% seen once. This TCR was recovered from a woman aged 30 to 39 in good health and CMV-seropositive. The sequencing sample was made of PBMCs. The chain combines TRBV6-5 with TRBJ1-2; D gene unclear. The CDR3 protein is CASSYSGSLLRGYTF. CDR3 nucleotide sequence: TGTGCCAGCAGTTACTCAGGAAGTCTCCTCAGGGGCTACACCTTC.